Given below is one T cell receptor (beta chain) in context. This sample stems from a study of blood T cell repertoires in COVID-19. Study information: Spain, Italy and the United States supplied samples that represented acute and convalescent COVID-19.

Some clones are missing from TCRdb's copy, which holds only in-frame ones; the method was immunoSEQ multiplex PCR. The table records just over 85,000 clones, roughly nine tenths of them present only once. After removal of 6 bases from V and 4 bases from J, the junction contained 7 bases not matched to a gene. Germline-derived CDR1 and CDR2 are KGHSH and LQKENI. This CDR3 region has 15 residues. This chain connects TRBV18 to TRBJ1-1, with 11 bases identical to TRBD1. This clonotype was obtained from a man in his fifties with acute or convalescent COVID-19. Sequencing input: peripheral blood. The CDR3: CASSETGTGGTEAFF. In nucleotides, the CDR3 is TGTGCCAGCTCGGAAACCGGGACAGGGGGCACTGAAGCTTTCTTT.